This TCR beta chain originates from a study of shared clonotypes between healthy human individuals. Germline V gene sequence: CDR1 MNHEY, CDR2 SMNVEV (reference sequence). J gave up 9 bases and V 6 bases, and 7 bases lay outside the gene matches. The CDR3 length is 15 residues. All the donors were Caucasian adults who lived in Nashville, Tennessee. Only in-frame clones appear in the TCRdb table, and some are missing; sequencing was by immunoSEQ multiplex PCR. The sample has roughly 2.2 million clones, over 85% seen once. This TCR was sampled from a man younger than 35 in good health. Some clones in this sample may be carry-over from other donors' samples. The sequencing sample was made of naive CD4+ T cells from PBMCs. Subset: CD45RA+ positively selected. The J gene is TRBJ2-1, the V gene TRBV27, with 14 bases matching TRBD2. CDR3 loop: CASSPTSGRVGEQFF. CDR3 coding DNA: TGTGCCAGCAGCCCGACTAGCGGGAGGGTTGGTGAGCAGTTCTTC.